This T cell receptor beta chain derives from a study of blood T cell repertoires in COVID-19 (dated by TCRdb to 2018 to 2020). About the investigation overall: Samples from collaborators originated in the United States, Italy and Spain and spanned both the acute and convalescent phases of COVID-19. The material from the prospective study consisted of cDNA or gDNA derived from T cells, B-cell-depleted T cells, or PBMCs. Deeply sampled blood TCRbeta repertoires from subjects exposed to, actively infected with, or recovered from COVID-19 were included in the dataset. The repertoires were made available in a free public database intended to serve as a resource for research on the immune response to SARS-CoV-2. Samples came from the ongoing ImmuneRACE study (first 160 participants) plus 1,254 subjects from 6 global collaborators. The sample metadata nearly always contained a de-identified subject ID, COVID-19 status, age in years and sex. HLA class I and class II types, where available, came from metadata supplied by the sample provider rather than from assay-based typing.

In the prospective study, participants were about 18 to 100 years old, resided in 20 to 30 geographic areas of the United States, and were enrolled through a virtual design. To assign participants to cohorts, the prospective study relied on clinical history that participants themselves reported in a screening survey and a study questionnaire. Each participant in the prospective study had whole blood, serum and a nasopharyngeal or oropharyngeal swab collected by mobile phlebotomists. Participants in the prospective study had the option to provide additional blood draws and questionnaires over a roughly two-month period. Prospective study blood samples were shipped either frozen or at room temperature before DNA extraction. Concerning this clone itself: Which antigen it targets is not known. There are no base qualities to consult, and no much larger clone falls within one base.

The germline V gene provides CDR1 KGHSH and CDR2 LQKENI. V sheds 2 bases and J sheds 0 bases, leaving 7 bases between their ends. Including cysteine and phenylalanine, the CDR3 has 14 amino acids. The read is trimmed to its CDR3 DNA, 42 bases read in frame from base 1. The immunoSEQ Assay, a bias-controlled multiplex PCR, was used to amplify TCRbeta CDR3 regions from genomic DNA. Per the original workflow: The number of nucleated cells in each sample was estimated from the amplification of reference gene primers within the assay. To quantify the absolute abundance of each unique TCRbeta CDR3 rearrangement, sequence reads were collapsed and filtered. Productive Simpson clonality was computed per sample as the square root of Simpson's diversity index over productive rearrangements. TCRdb stores this immuneACCESS table with in-frame sequences only. Part of the clones is absent; in the studies checked, under half of the shortfall reflects unresolved V genes, and no reason is known for the rest. V, J and clone size are taken as reported in that table, and D and trimming were inferred from the DNA itself. Counted in this sample were 470,000 or so clones; roughly nine tenths of them appeared once. The ten largest account for about 2.1% of the sample.

Study-wide findings and limitations: The amount of clinical and demographic metadata varied by source and participant and was provided uncurated.

The V gene is TRBV18 and the J gene is TRBJ1-1; the D gene cannot be named for sure. The source material was PBMCs or T cells enriched from blood (not recorded which). This sequence originates from a woman aged 18 to 35 with acute COVID-19. The DNA sequence is as follows: TGTGCCAGCTCACCAGGCAACATGAACACTGAAGCTTTCTTT. Its translation reads: CASSPGNMNTEAFF.